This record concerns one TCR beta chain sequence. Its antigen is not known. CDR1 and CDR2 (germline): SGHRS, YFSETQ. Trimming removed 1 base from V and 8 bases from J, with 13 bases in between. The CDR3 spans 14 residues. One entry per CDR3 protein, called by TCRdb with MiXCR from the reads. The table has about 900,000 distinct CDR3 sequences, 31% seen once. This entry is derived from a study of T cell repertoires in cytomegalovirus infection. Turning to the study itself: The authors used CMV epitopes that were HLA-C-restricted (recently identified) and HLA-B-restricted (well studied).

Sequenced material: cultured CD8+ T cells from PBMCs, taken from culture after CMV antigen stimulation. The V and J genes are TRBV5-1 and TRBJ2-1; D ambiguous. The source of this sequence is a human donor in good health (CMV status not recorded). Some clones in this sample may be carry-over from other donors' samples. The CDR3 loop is CASSLWDLGDEQFF. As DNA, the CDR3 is TGCGCCAGCAGCTTGTGGGATCTTGGGGATGAGCAGTTCTTC.